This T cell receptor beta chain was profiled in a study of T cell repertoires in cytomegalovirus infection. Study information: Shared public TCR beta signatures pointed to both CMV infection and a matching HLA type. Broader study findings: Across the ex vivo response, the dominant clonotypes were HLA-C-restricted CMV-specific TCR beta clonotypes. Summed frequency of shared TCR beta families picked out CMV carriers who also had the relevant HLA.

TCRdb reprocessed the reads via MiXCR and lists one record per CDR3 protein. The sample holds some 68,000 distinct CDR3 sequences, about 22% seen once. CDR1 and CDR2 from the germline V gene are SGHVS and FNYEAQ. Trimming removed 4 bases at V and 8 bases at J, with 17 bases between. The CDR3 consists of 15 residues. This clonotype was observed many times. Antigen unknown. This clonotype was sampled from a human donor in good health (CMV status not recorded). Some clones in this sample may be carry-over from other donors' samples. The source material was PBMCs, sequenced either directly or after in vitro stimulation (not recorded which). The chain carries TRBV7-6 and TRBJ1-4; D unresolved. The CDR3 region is CASSSREGFGEKLFF. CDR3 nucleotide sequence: TGTGCCAGCAGCTCTAGGGAGGGTTTCGGGGAAAAACTGTTTTTT.